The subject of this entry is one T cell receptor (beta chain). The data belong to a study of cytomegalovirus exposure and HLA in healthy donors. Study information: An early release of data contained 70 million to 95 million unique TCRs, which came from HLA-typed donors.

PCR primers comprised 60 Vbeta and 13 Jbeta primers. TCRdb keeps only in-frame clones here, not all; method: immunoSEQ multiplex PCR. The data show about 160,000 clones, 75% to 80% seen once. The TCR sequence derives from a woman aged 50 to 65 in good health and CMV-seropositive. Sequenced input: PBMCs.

The CDR3, as DNA: TGTGCCAGCAGTACCTCTACACTAAAAGAGACCCAGTACTTC. Protein: CASSTSTLKETQYF. The gene calls are TRBV28 and TRBJ2-5; D is ambiguous. Trimming stripped 5 bases from V and 3 bases from J, with 13 bases between. Germline CDR1 reads MDHEN; CDR2 reads SYDVKM. CDR3 size: 14 residues.